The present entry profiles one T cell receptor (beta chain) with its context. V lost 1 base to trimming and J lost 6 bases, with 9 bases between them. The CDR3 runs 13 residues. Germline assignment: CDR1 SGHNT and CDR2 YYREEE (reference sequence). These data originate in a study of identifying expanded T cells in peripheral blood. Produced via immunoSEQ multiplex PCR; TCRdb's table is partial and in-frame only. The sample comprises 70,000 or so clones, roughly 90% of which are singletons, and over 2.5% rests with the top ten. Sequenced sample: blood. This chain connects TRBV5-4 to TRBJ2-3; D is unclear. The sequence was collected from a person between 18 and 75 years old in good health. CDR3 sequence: CASSLYSLDTQYF. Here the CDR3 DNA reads TGTGCCAGCAGCTTGTACTCCCTCGATACGCAGTATTTT.